The 3 T cell receptor beta chains reported below all come from one sample, sequenced in a study of blood T cells in healthy people across ages. A second PCR of roughly 6 to 12 cycles used a sample-barcoded 5' primer and a J-beta primer mix. TCRdb recomputed calls from the 5' RACE reads with MiXCR, one row per CDR3 protein. The table lists approximately 770,000 distinct CDR3 sequences, 58% of them singletons. The sequenced material came from blood. These receptors came from a man aged 25-45 years in good health.

This sequence joins TRBV5-1 and TRBJ2-7; no firm D call. Trimming took 5 bases from V and 6 from J, leaving 15 bases between them. The CDR3 is made up of 13 amino acids. Looked up from germline, CDR1 is SGHRS and CDR2 is YFSETQ. The CDR3 loop reads CASSETPTGEQYF. Here the CDR3 DNA reads TGCGCCAGCAGTGAGACACCAACGGGCGAGCAGTACTTC. The complete variable domain, with remaining parts taken from reference TRBV5-1 and TRBJ2-7, reads KAGVTQTPRYLIKTRGQQVTLSCSPISGHRSVSWYQQTPGQGLQFLFEYFSETQRNKGNFPGRFSGRQFSNSRSEMNVSTLELGDSALYLCASSETPTGEQYFGPGTRLTVT.

As regards this clonotype: An end of the junction differs from the germline gene, which may be a read error. The chain recombines TRBV29-1 with TRBJ2-1; D is uncertain. CDR3 length: 15 residues. Looked up from germline, CDR1 is SQVTM and CDR2 is ANQGSEA. The CDR3 loop is CSVEEGIGPYNEQFF. In nucleotides, the CDR3 is TGCAGCGTTGAAGAAGGGATAGGGCCCTATAATGAGCAGTTCTTC.

The gene calls are TRBV10-3 and TRBJ2-1; TRBD1 is a possible D gene (6 bases). Deletions cut 8 bases from V and 6 bases from J, with 14 bases between. There are 13 residues in the CDR3. The germline V gene has CDR1 ENHRY and CDR2 SYGVKD. CDR3 bases: TGTGCCATCCGGCAGGGGATCCGCAATGAGCAGTTCTTC. This translates into CAIRQGIRNEQFF.